These 21 T cell receptor beta chains were all obtained from the same sample, sequenced in a study of CD8+ T cells in alopecia areata. RNA extraction and reverse transcription yielded cDNA as sequencing template. The data were produced by immunoSEQ multiplex PCR, yet TCRdb's version contains in-frame clones alone and is incomplete. The sample contains 100,000 to 150,000 clones, 40% to 55% of which appear only once. The sample was NKG2D-low CD8+ T cells sorted from blood. Receptors were obtained from a human donor with alopecia areata.

The V gene is TRBV9, the J gene TRBJ2-1; TRBD2 matches 10 bases. The CDR3 spans 15 residues. In germline, CDR1 is SGDLS, CDR2 YYNGEE. V gave up 4 bases and J gave up 9 bases; unmatched junction bases: 10. CDR3 DNA: TGTGCCAGCAGCCGACCTAGCGGGAGTAGCGGTGAGCAGTTCTTC. This gives the protein CASSRPSGSSGEQFF.

The chain joins TRBV29-1 to TRBJ2-6; 8 bases are shared with TRBD1. V shed 6 bases, J shed 3 bases, and the junction held 4 bases outside the gene matches. Germline V lookup: CDR1 SQVTM, CDR2 ANQGSEA. The CDR3 runs to 14 residues. The CDR3 DNA is TGCAGCGTCGAACAGGGGGTTGGGGCCAACGTCCTGACTTTC. It specifies CSVEQGVGANVLTF.

The chain employs TRBV11-2 and TRBJ2-2; 8 bases are shared with TRBD1. V lost 3 bases to trimming and J lost 5 bases; unmatched junction nucleotides: 11. In germline, CDR1 is SGHAT, CDR2 FQNNGV. CDR3 length: 17 residues. Here the CDR3 DNA reads TGTGCCAGCAGCTTCGACCCCCAGGGGGCTGCTACCGGGGAGCTGTTTTTT. This translates into CASSFDPQGAATGELFF.

CDR3 in DNA: TGTGCCAGCAGTTTATTAGGGGGCACAGATACGCAGTATTTT. Translated: CASSLLGGTDTQYF. The V call is TRBV27, the J call TRBJ2-3; tentative D call: TRBD1 (5 bases). Germline CDR1 MNHEY, CDR2 SMNVEV (reference sequence). There are 14 residues in the CDR3. V was shortened by 1 base and J by 1 base, with 6 bases between the two germline ends.

This chain links TRBV29-1 with TRBJ1-1; 7 nucleotides agree with TRBD1. The junction had 7 bases not matched to a gene; V was cut back by 0 bases and J by 0 bases. The V gene's germline CDR1 is SQVTM and CDR2 ANQGSEA. This CDR3 comprises 16 residues. The CDR3 DNA sequence: TGCAGCGTTGAAGATGCCCCGGACAGGCTGAACACTGAAGCTTTCTTT. It translates to CSVEDAPDRLNTEAFF.

In this sample, this clone turned up a few times. The sample holds other DNA sequences that translate to the same CDR3. V and J are TRBV29-1 and TRBJ2-7, with 8 positions matching TRBD1. Germline loops: CDR1 SQVTM, CDR2 ANQGSEA. V dropped 4 bases and J dropped 3; count of bases not matched to a gene: 2. The CDR3 totals 12 residues. The CDR3 nucleotides are TGCAGCGTTGTTACAGGGGGCTACGAGCAGTACTTC. Its protein product is CSVVTGGYEQYF.

V usage is TRBV30 and J usage is TRBJ2-1; D gene unclear. Trimming removed 0 bases at V and 7 bases at J, with 7 bases between. The CDR3 spans 12 residues. Looked up from germline, CDR1 is GTSNPN and CDR2 is SVGIG (reference sequence). The CDR3 loop is CAWSVLTNEQFF. CDR3 bases: TGTGCCTGGAGTGTACTCACAAATGAGCAGTTCTTC.

The chain links TRBV29-1 to TRBJ2-5, with D perhaps given as TRBD1 or TRBD2 (5 bases each). V lost 7 bases, J lost 5 bases, and 14 bases lay in between. The germline V gene has CDR1 SQVTM and CDR2 ANQGSEA. CDR3 length equals 12 residues. The CDR3 coding sequence is TGCAGCGCCTCGGGGCGTAGGGAGACCCAGTACTTC. Its protein is CSASGRRETQYF. Variable domain in full (rest from reference TRBV29-1 and TRBJ2-5): SAVISQKPSRDICQRGTSLTIQCQVDSQVTMMFWYRQQPGQSLTLIATANQGSEATYESGFVIDKFPISRPNLTFSTLTVSNMSPEDSSIYLCSASGRRETQYFGPGTRLLVL.

The chain joins TRBV6-5 to TRBJ2-7; 9 bases are shared with TRBD1. The CDR3 sequence is 14 residues long. Germline V lookup: CDR1 MNHEY, CDR2 SVGAGI. V was clipped by 8 bases and J by 9 bases; unmatched bases: 14. CDR3 in amino acids: CASSSGTGPLAQYF. CDR3 in DNA: TGTGCCAGCTCATCCGGGACAGGGCCCCTTGCGCAGTACTTC.

This chain connects TRBV27 to TRBJ2-7; D gene uncertain. The CDR3 runs to 15 residues. Trimming cost V 6 bases and J 0 bases, with 15 bases left between them. CDR1 is MNHEY and CDR2 is SMNVEV in the germline V gene (reference sequence). In DNA form, the CDR3 reads TGTGCCAGCAGCCTTAGAGGCGCGAGCTCCTACGAGCAGTACTTC. As protein: CASSLRGASSYEQYF.

The chain employs TRBV15 and TRBJ2-5; D perhaps matches TRBD2 (6 bases). CDR3 length: 15 residues. Per the germline V gene, CDR1 is LNHNV and CDR2 is YYDKDF (reference sequence). V gave up 4 bases and J gave up 2 bases, with 14 bases separating them. The CDR3 sequence is CATSMRTTPQETQYF. The CDR3 region has the DNA TGTGCCACCAGCATGAGGACTACCCCGCAAGAGACCCAGTACTTC. Full variable domain (remainder filled in from reference TRBV15 and TRBJ2-5): DAMVIQNPRYQVTQFGKPVTLSCSQTLNHNVMYWYQQKSSQAPKLLFHYYDKDFNNEADTPDNFQSRRPNTSFCFLDIRSPGLGDTAMYLCATSMRTTPQETQYFGPGTRLLVL.

The chain recombines TRBV5-1 with TRBJ1-4, with D tentatively TRBD1 (5 bases). With 3 bases removed from V and 12 bases from J, the gap between germline ends came to 18 bases. Germline loops: CDR1 SGHRS, CDR2 YFSETQ. This CDR3 is 14 amino acids long. CDR3 DNA sequence: TGCGCCAGCAGCTCCTCCCGTGGGGGAGTTGAACTGTTTTTT. It codes for CASSSSRGGVELFF. The entire variable domain, with the rest obtained from reference TRBV5-1 and TRBJ1-4, is as follows: KAGVTQTPRYLIKTRGQQVTLSCSPISGHRSVSWYQQTPGQGLQFLFEYFSETQRNKGNFPGRFSGRQFSNSRSEMNVSTLELGDSALYLCASSSSRGGVELFFGSGTQLSVL.

The chain combines TRBV29-1 with TRBJ1-2; 10 bases fit TRBD1. The CDR3 totals 13 residues. The germline gives CDR1 SQVTM, CDR2 ANQGSEA. Trimming removed 6 bases from V and 4 bases from J; junction bases left unmatched: 5. CDR3 coding DNA: TGCAGCGTGCGGGACAGGGGAGGCTATGGCTACACCTTC. It specifies CSVRDRGGYGYTF.

The chain's CDR3 is CSVDDGTTYEQYF. The DNA of the CDR3 is TGCAGCGTTGATGACGGCACTACCTACGAGCAGTACTTC. This chain links TRBV29-1 with TRBJ2-7; D unresolved. V lost 3 bases, J lost 2 bases, and 11 bases lay in between. The CDR3 sequence is 13 residues long. CDR1 and CDR2 from the germline V gene are SQVTM and ANQGSEA.

The chain recombines TRBV5-1 with TRBJ2-7; 7 nucleotides match TRBD2. The ends lost 0 bases at V and 5 bases at J; junction bases unmatched: 5. The CDR3 loop spans 14 amino acids. Germline V CDR1 and CDR2: SGHRS, YFSETQ. CDR3 protein: CASSLVGGPNEQYF. The CDR3 coding sequence is TGCGCCAGCAGCTTGGTGGGAGGGCCCAACGAGCAGTACTTC.

The J gene is TRBJ1-1, the V gene TRBV13, with unresolved D. The CDR3 spans 13 residues. The V end lost 1 base, the J end lost 0 bases, and 3 bases lay between the germline ends. Germline V gene sequence: CDR1 PRHDT, CDR2 FYEKMQ (reference sequence). The CDR3 spells CASSLALNTEAFF. The CDR3 bases are TGTGCCAGCAGCTTAGCCTTGAACACTGAAGCTTTCTTT.

The chain joins TRBV27 to TRBJ2-7; TRBD1 might be the D (6 bases). The V end was cut by 4 bases, the J end by 6 bases, with 13 bases between. In germline, CDR1 is MNHEY, CDR2 SMNVEV (reference sequence). CDR3 length: 13 residues. CDR3 nucleotides: TGTGCCAGCAGTTCCTCCGGGACATCCGAGCAGTACTTC. Amino acids: CASSSSGTSEQYF.

The gene calls are TRBV27 and TRBJ1-2; 7 nucleotides align to TRBD1. CDR1 is MNHEY and CDR2 is SMNVEV in the germline V gene (reference sequence). The CDR3 length is 11 residues. Trimming took 10 bases from V and 8 from J; bases not matched to a gene: 7. This CDR3 is CATFHRGGYTF. The DNA for the CDR3 is TGTGCCACATTTCACAGGGGCGGCTACACCTTC.

This chain connects TRBV30 to TRBJ1-5, with D uncertain. There are 12 residues in the CDR3. Trimming pared 4 bases from V and 7 bases from J, leaving 11 bases between. CDR1 is GTSNPN and CDR2 is SVGIG in the germline V gene (reference sequence). The CDR3 sequence is CAWNSGLQPQHF. The CDR3 DNA reads TGTGCCTGGAACTCCGGGCTACAGCCCCAGCATTTT.

This clone was seen a single time. The rearrangement joins TRBV5-6 to TRBJ2-4; TRBD1 might be the D (5 bases). Trimming removed 6 bases from V and 8 bases from J, with 15 bases in between. The CDR3 runs 13 residues. CDR1 and CDR2 (germline): SGHDT, YYEEEE. The CDR3 bases are TGTGCCAGCACCGCGACCAGGGTAGACATTCAGTACTTC. Its protein is CASTATRVDIQYF.

Only a few counts were recorded for this clone. This sequence joins TRBV7-9 and TRBJ2-7; no firm D call. This CDR3 is built from 12 residues. CDR1 and CDR2 from the germline V gene are SEHNR and FQNEAQ (reference sequence). V dropped 5 bases and J dropped 5 bases, with 10 bases sitting between them. CDR3 sequence (DNA): TGTGCCAGCAGCCGCATTGGGAACGAGCAGTACTTC. Its translation: CASSRIGNEQYF. Full variable domain (remainder filled in from reference TRBV7-9 and TRBJ2-7): DTGVSQNPRHKITKRGQNVTFRCDPISEHNRLYWYRQTLGQGPEFLTYFQNEAQLEKSRLLSDRFSAERPKGSFSTLEIQRTEQGDSAMYLCASSRIGNEQYFGPGTRLTVT.